These T cell receptor beta chains were read from a single sample in a study of post-analysis software for immune sequencing data. In TCRdb, the PCR reads were re-called with MiXCR into one record per CDR3 protein. The table lists 350,000 to 450,000 distinct CDR3 sequences, 30% to 45% of them singletons. The sequencing input was blood. All receptors come from a girl between 10 and 17 years old with multiple sclerosis. Each CDR3 is given with its conserved first and last residue. Fields, in order: D gene, V gene, J gene, clone size, CDR3 DNA, CDR3 protein. The D gene is left open where the match is weak. Some rows have no size entry. The others give once, few or many, or a class for an expanded clone.

d_gene: NA; v_gene: TRBV20-1; j_gene: TRBJ2-1; abundance: NA; CDR3nt: TGCAGTGCTAGTAGTCTGGCCAATGAGCAGTTCTTC; CDR3aa: CSASSLANEQFF
d_gene: NA; v_gene: TRBV3-1; j_gene: TRBJ2-5; abundance: NA; CDR3nt: TGTGCCAGCAGCCCTTTTCGGACGGGGGCAGAGACCCAGTACTTC; CDR3aa: CASSPFRTGAETQYF
d_gene: NA; v_gene: TRBV20-1; j_gene: TRBJ1-5; abundance: NA; CDR3nt: TGCAGTGCTTCCCACGGGGGGGTGCGAGGCAATCAGCCCCAGCATTTT; CDR3aa: CSASHGGVRGNQPQHF
d_gene: NA; v_gene: TRBV7-4; j_gene: TRBJ1-1; abundance: NA; CDR3nt: TGTGCCAGCAGCTTAGCCCCCTGGGGGGGAATGAACACTGAAGCTTTCTTT; CDR3aa: CASSLAPWGGMNTEAFF
d_gene: NA; v_gene: TRBV6-2/TRBV6-3; j_gene: TRBJ2-7; abundance: many; CDR3nt: TGTGCCACCTCTGGAGGGGGCTACGAGCAGTACTTC; CDR3aa: CATSGGGYEQYF
d_gene: NA; v_gene: TRBV7-8; j_gene: TRBJ2-1; abundance: few; CDR3nt: TGTGCCAGCAGCTTTGACAGACACATTAATGAGCAGTTCTTC; CDR3aa: CASSFDRHINEQFF
d_gene: NA; v_gene: TRBV29-1; j_gene: TRBJ2-7; abundance: many; CDR3nt: TGCAGCGTTATCCCCGGGATCTCCTACGAGCAGTACTTC; CDR3aa: CSVIPGISYEQYF
d_gene: TRBD1; v_gene: TRBV14; j_gene: TRBJ2-7; abundance: NA; CDR3nt: TGTGCCAGCAGCCAAATTCGTGGGTCGGGGAGACAGGGCCTCTACGAGCAGTACTTC; CDR3aa: CASSQIRGSGRQGLYEQYF
d_gene: TRBD1; v_gene: TRBV20-1; j_gene: TRBJ2-5; abundance: few; CDR3nt: TGCAGTGCCCGCCGGGGGGGACAGGGGAAAGAGACCCAGTACTTC; CDR3aa: CSARRGGQGKETQYF
d_gene: NA; v_gene: TRBV12-3/TRBV12-4; j_gene: TRBJ1-5; abundance: NA; CDR3nt: TGTGCCAGCAGTTCGGACAGCGATCAGCCCCAGCATTTT; CDR3aa: CASSSDSDQPQHF
d_gene: TRBD1; v_gene: TRBV4-1; j_gene: TRBJ1-5; abundance: NA; CDR3nt: TGCGCCAGCAGCCAAGCGGGACAGGGGGCGGGTCAGCCCCAGCATTTT; CDR3aa: CASSQAGQGAGQPQHF
d_gene: NA; v_gene: TRBV4-2; j_gene: TRBJ2-3; abundance: NA; CDR3nt: TGTGCCAGCAGCCAAGGGGGGACAGCGGAGGGTGAAGATACGCAGTATTTT; CDR3aa: CASSQGGTAEGEDTQYF
d_gene: NA; v_gene: TRBV12-3/TRBV12-4; j_gene: TRBJ2-7; abundance: few; CDR3nt: TGTGCCAGCAGCTACGGGACAAACTACGAGCAGTACTTC; CDR3aa: CASSYGTNYEQYF
d_gene: NA; v_gene: TRBV7-6; j_gene: TRBJ2-5; abundance: NA; CDR3nt: TGTGCCATCCTCCCACGGGGGTCAAGAGAGACCCAGTACTTC; CDR3aa: CAILPRGSRETQYF
d_gene: NA; v_gene: TRBV3-1; j_gene: TRBJ2-3; abundance: once; CDR3nt: TGTGCCAGCAGCCAAGAGCAAGACTTCACAGATACGCAGTATTTT; CDR3aa: CASSQEQDFTDTQYF
d_gene: TRBD1; v_gene: TRBV12-3/TRBV12-4; j_gene: TRBJ2-5; abundance: NA; CDR3nt: TGTGCCAGCAGTACCCGGGACAGGGGACAAGAGACCCAGTACTTC; CDR3aa: CASSTRDRGQETQYF
d_gene: NA; v_gene: TRBV12-3/TRBV12-4; j_gene: TRBJ1-4; abundance: few; CDR3nt: TGTGCCAGCAGTTTCAGTAATGAAAAACTGTTTTTT; CDR3aa: CASSFSNEKLFF
d_gene: NA; v_gene: TRBV11-2; j_gene: TRBJ2-7; abundance: NA; CDR3nt: TGTGCCAGCAGCCCGCAGAGCCAAACCTACGAGCAGTACTTC; CDR3aa: CASSPQSQTYEQYF
d_gene: TRBD1; v_gene: TRBV30; j_gene: TRBJ1-2; abundance: NA; CDR3nt: TGTGCCTGTTTTCCCCAGGGGGCCTATGGCTACACCTTC; CDR3aa: CACFPQGAYGYTF
d_gene: NA; v_gene: TRBV27; j_gene: TRBJ2-7; abundance: few; CDR3nt: TGTGCCAGCAGTGACCAGGGAGGATCCTACGAGCAGTACTTC; CDR3aa: CASSDQGGSYEQYF
d_gene: TRBD1; v_gene: TRBV6-1; j_gene: TRBJ1-1; abundance: few; CDR3nt: TGTGCCAGCAGCGAAGACAGGGTCCTTGTGAACACTGAAGCTTTCTTT; CDR3aa: CASSEDRVLVNTEAFF
d_gene: TRBD1; v_gene: TRBV28; j_gene: TRBJ2-4; abundance: few; CDR3nt: TGTGCCAGCAGTTTATATGCAGGGGGCCCTGCCAAAAACATTCAGTACTTC; CDR3aa: CASSLYAGGPAKNIQYF
d_gene: NA; v_gene: TRBV24-1; j_gene: TRBJ2-7; abundance: NA; CDR3nt: TGTGCCACCAGTGACCGAAAAGACACTACCTACAAGCAGTACTTC; CDR3aa: CATSDRKDTTYKQYF
d_gene: TRBD1; v_gene: TRBV4-3; j_gene: TRBJ1-2; abundance: few; CDR3nt: TGCGCCAGCAGCCAATCCAGGGGGTCGAACTATGGCTACACCTTC; CDR3aa: CASSQSRGSNYGYTF
d_gene: NA; v_gene: TRBV7-9; j_gene: TRBJ1-2; abundance: many; CDR3nt: TGTGCCAGCAGCCCACCACAGCAGAACTATGGCTACACCTTC; CDR3aa: CASSPPQQNYGYTF
d_gene: NA; v_gene: TRBV10-1; j_gene: TRBJ2-3; abundance: NA; CDR3nt: TGCGCCAGCAGTGACCATGGGACTAGCACAGATACGCAGTATTTT; CDR3aa: CASSDHGTSTDTQYF
d_gene: NA; v_gene: TRBV3-1; j_gene: TRBJ1-2; abundance: NA; CDR3nt: TGTGCCAGCAGCCAAGAGAGCGGCTACACCTTC; CDR3aa: CASSQESGYTF
d_gene: NA; v_gene: TRBV29-1; j_gene: TRBJ2-5; abundance: NA; CDR3nt: TGCAGCGTTGGATTCAGGGTCGGGGAGACCCAGTACTTC; CDR3aa: CSVGFRVGETQYF
d_gene: TRBD2; v_gene: TRBV28; j_gene: TRBJ2-7; abundance: NA; CDR3nt: TGTGCCAGCGAGGGAGGGGACTCCTACGAGCAGTACTTC; CDR3aa: CASEGGDSYEQYF
d_gene: TRBD1; v_gene: TRBV29-1; j_gene: TRBJ2-1; abundance: NA; CDR3nt: TGCAGCGTTGAGCCCTTAAGACAGGGGGGCAATGAGCAGTTCTTC; CDR3aa: CSVEPLRQGGNEQFF
d_gene: NA; v_gene: TRBV27; j_gene: TRBJ2-1; abundance: few; CDR3nt: TGTGCCAGCAGTCCCCAGGTACAGGCAAATGAGCAGTTCTTC; CDR3aa: CASSPQVQANEQFF
d_gene: NA; v_gene: TRBV7-9; j_gene: TRBJ1-2; abundance: few; CDR3nt: TGTGCCAGCAGCTTAGTCGGGGTTGGCTACACCTTC; CDR3aa: CASSLVGVGYTF
d_gene: TRBD1; v_gene: TRBV7-2; j_gene: TRBJ2-3; abundance: NA; CDR3nt: TGTGCCAGCAGCTCCGGACAGGGGACGTATACGCAGTATTTT; CDR3aa: CASSSGQGTYTQYF
d_gene: NA; v_gene: TRBV7-9; j_gene: TRBJ2-1; abundance: NA; CDR3nt: TGTGCCAGCAGCCCCACGGAGACTCCTTACGTAGAGCAGTTCTTC; CDR3aa: CASSPTETPYVEQFF
d_gene: NA; v_gene: TRBV28; j_gene: TRBJ2-3; abundance: NA; CDR3nt: TGTGCCAGCAGTTTACACAGGTCCACAGATACGCAGTATTTT; CDR3aa: CASSLHRSTDTQYF
d_gene: NA; v_gene: TRBV11-2; j_gene: TRBJ1-2; abundance: few; CDR3nt: TGTGCCAGCAGCTTAGGGCGGGGAAGAAGAGGCTACACCTTC; CDR3aa: CASSLGRGRRGYTF
d_gene: NA; v_gene: TRBV7-9; j_gene: TRBJ1-3; abundance: NA; CDR3nt: TGTGCCAGCAGCTTAGCGAGGGGGATCACTGGAAACACCATATATTTT; CDR3aa: CASSLARGITGNTIYF
d_gene: TRBD2; v_gene: TRBV9; j_gene: TRBJ2-1; abundance: NA; CDR3nt: TGTGCCAGCAGCGTAGTGTCTAGCGGGGGCTATGAGCAGTTCTTC; CDR3aa: CASSVVSSGGYEQFF
d_gene: NA; v_gene: TRBV6-5; j_gene: TRBJ1-2; abundance: NA; CDR3nt: TGTGCCAGCAGAGGGGACGTCGGAGGCTACACCTTC; CDR3aa: CASRGDVGGYTF
d_gene: TRBD2; v_gene: TRBV6-5; j_gene: TRBJ2-3; abundance: NA; CDR3nt: TGTGCCAGCAGTTACTACGCGGGGGGGACAGATACGCAGTATTTT; CDR3aa: CASSYYAGGTDTQYF
d_gene: NA; v_gene: TRBV7-8; j_gene: TRBJ1-4; abundance: NA; CDR3nt: TGTGCCAGCAGCTTAGAGGGTAGAGAAAAACTGTTTTTT; CDR3aa: CASSLEGREKLFF
d_gene: NA; v_gene: TRBV6-2/TRBV6-3; j_gene: TRBJ2-5; abundance: NA; CDR3nt: TGTGCCGCCTCCGACCGGGGTATCCAGTACTTC; CDR3aa: CAASDRGIQYF
d_gene: NA; v_gene: TRBV4-1; j_gene: TRBJ1-1; abundance: NA; CDR3nt: TGCGCCAGCAGCCAAGTTGGAACGAGGAACACTGAAGCTTTCTTT; CDR3aa: CASSQVGTRNTEAFF
d_gene: NA; v_gene: TRBV5-1; j_gene: TRBJ2-1; abundance: many; CDR3nt: TGTGCCAGCAGCCCCTCCTCCTACAATGAGCAGTTCTTC; CDR3aa: CASSPSSYNEQFF
d_gene: TRBD2; v_gene: TRBV20-1; j_gene: TRBJ2-7; abundance: NA; CDR3nt: TGCAGTGCTCCTAGTACTAGCGGTGGCTACGAGCAGTACTTC; CDR3aa: CSAPSTSGGYEQYF
d_gene: NA; v_gene: TRBV27; j_gene: TRBJ2-3; abundance: few; CDR3nt: TGTGCCAGCAGTGCGCGGACCGTCTTAGGGGATACGCAGTATTTT; CDR3aa: CASSARTVLGDTQYF
d_gene: TRBD1; v_gene: TRBV24-1; j_gene: TRBJ1-2; abundance: NA; CDR3nt: TGTGCCACCAGTGATTCAGGGGGCTATGGCTACACCTTC; CDR3aa: CATSDSGGYGYTF